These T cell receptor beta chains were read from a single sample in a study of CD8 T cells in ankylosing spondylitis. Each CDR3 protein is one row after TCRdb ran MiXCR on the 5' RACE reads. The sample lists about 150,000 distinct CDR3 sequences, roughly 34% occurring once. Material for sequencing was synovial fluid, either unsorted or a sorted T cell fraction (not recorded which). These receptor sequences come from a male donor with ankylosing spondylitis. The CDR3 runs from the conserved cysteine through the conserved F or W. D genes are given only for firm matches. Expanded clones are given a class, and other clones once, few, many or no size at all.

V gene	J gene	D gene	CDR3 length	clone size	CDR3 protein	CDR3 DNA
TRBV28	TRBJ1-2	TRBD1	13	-	CASSGGQHYGYTF	TGTGCCAGCAGTGGGGGACAGCACTATGGCTACACCTTC
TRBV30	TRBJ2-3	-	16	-	CAWSGQQALGTDTQYF	TGTGCCTGGAGTGGCCAACAGGCCTTGGGCACAGATACGCAGTATTTT
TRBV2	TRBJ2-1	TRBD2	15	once	CASSATSGSRNEQFF	TGTGCCAGCAGTGCGACTAGCGGGAGTCGGAATGAGCAGTTCTTC
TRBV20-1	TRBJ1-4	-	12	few	CSASSGNEKLFF	TGCAGTGCTAGTAGCGGAAATGAAAAACTGTTTTTT
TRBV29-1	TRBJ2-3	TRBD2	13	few	CSEHGLAKDTQYF	TGCAGCGAACACGGACTAGCGAAAGATACGCAGTATTTT
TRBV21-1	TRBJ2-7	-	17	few	CASSKVISDRGQYEQYF	TGTGCCAGCAGCAAAGTCATTAGTGACAGGGGGCAGTACGAGCAGTACTTC
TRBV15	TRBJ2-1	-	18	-	CATSRDPGQTSSYNEQFF	TGTGCCACCAGCAGAGATCCCGGACAGACGAGCTCCTACAATGAGCAGTTCTTC
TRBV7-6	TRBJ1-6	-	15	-	CASTPNTGVNSPLHF	TGTGCCAGCACCCCCAACACGGGGGTTAATTCACCCCTCCACTTT
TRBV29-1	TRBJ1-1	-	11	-	CSVKETTEAFF	TGCAGCGTCAAAGAGACAACCGAAGCTTTCTTT
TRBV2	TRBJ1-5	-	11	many	CASSARGPQHF	TGTGCCAGCAGTGCCAGGGGGCCCCAGCATTTT
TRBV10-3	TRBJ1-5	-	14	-	CALQGGIGWQPQHF	TGTGCCCTACAAGGGGGGATCGGGTGGCAGCCCCAGCATTTT
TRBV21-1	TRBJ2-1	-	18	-	CASSTSGLAGGKDNEQFF	TGTGCCAGCAGCACCTCGGGACTAGCAGGAGGAAAGGACAATGAGCAGTTCTTC
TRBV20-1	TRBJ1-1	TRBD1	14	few	CSASRQGAQGGAFF	TGCAGTGCTAGCCGACAGGGGGCGCAAGGTGGGGCTTTCTTT
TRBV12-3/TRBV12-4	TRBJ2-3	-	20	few	CASSSPSDWRTSYSTDTQYF	TGTGCCAGCAGCTCCCCGTCTGACTGGCGCACTAGTTATAGCACAGATACGCAGTATTTT
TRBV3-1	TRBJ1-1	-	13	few	CASSEQGITEAFF	TGTGCCAGCAGCGAACAGGGAATCACTGAAGCTTTCTTT
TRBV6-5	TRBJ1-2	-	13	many	CASSYLGSYGYTF	TGTGCCAGCAGTTATCTAGGCAGCTATGGCTACACCTTC
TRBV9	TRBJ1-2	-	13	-	CASSQGYSYGYTF	TGTGCCAGCAGCCAGGGGTATAGCTATGGCTACACCTTC
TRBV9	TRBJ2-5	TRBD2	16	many	CASSVGGGGAQETQYF	TGTGCCAGCAGCGTAGGGGGCGGGGGAGCCCAAGAGACCCAGTACTTC
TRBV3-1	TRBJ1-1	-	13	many	CAARTGVNTEAFF	TGTGCCGCGAGGACGGGCGTTAACACTGAAGCTTTCTTT
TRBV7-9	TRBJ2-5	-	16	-	CASSSGHSLLQETQYF	TGTGCCAGCAGCTCAGGACACTCTCTTCTCCAAGAGACCCAGTACTTC
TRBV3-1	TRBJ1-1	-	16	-	CASSQEAPGVNTEAFF	TGTGCCAGCAGCCAAGAAGCCCCCGGGGTTAACACTGAAGCTTTCTTT
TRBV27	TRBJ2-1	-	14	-	CASSRGGPSNEQFF	TGTGCCAGCAGCAGGGGCGGACCCTCGAATGAGCAGTTCTTC